The 25 T cell receptor beta chains below all came from one sample that was sequenced in a study of response to subunit inactivated influenza vaccine. TCRdb independently ran MiXCR on the RT-PCR reads; one entry per CDR3 protein. The table lists 500,000 to 600,000 distinct CDR3 sequences, 6.5% to 8% of them singletons. The starting material was PBMCs from blood, obtained less than 30 months after vaccination. The origin of the receptors is a man aged 45 to 70 who received an inactivated influenza vaccine.

This clonotype was seen at least ten times. V is TRBV12-3 or TRBV12-4 and J is TRBJ1-4, with a weak D call TRBD1 (6 bases). Trimming took off 3 bases at V and 3 bases at J, with 17 bases between the two ends. The CDR3 runs to 17 residues. The CDR3 sequence: CASSFVRGSGANEKLFF. The CDR3 DNA follows: TGTGCCAGCAGTTTTGTCAGGGGAAGCGGGGCTAATGAAAAACTGTTTTTT.

This clonotype was recorded many times. The chain links TRBV20-1 to TRBJ2-1, with 10 bases lining up with TRBD2. The CDR3 is 16 residues long. The V gene's germline CDR1 is DFQATT and CDR2 SNEGSKA (reference sequence). J gave up 6 bases and V 6 bases, and 14 bases lay outside the gene matches. The CDR3 nucleotides read TGCAGTGCAACCAACCTCGCGGGACTAGCGTCCAATGAGCAGTTCTTC. Translated, it gives CSATNLAGLASNEQFF.

This clonotype was counted ten times or more. This chain joins TRBV11-2 and TRBJ2-7; 10 bases line up with TRBD1. Trimming at V came to 5 bases and at J to 7 bases, leaving 14 bases not matched to a gene. The CDR3 contains 16 residues. Germline V gives CDR1 SGHAT, CDR2 FQNNGV. CDR3 region: CASSIYRDRGFREQYF. Written as DNA, the CDR3 is TGTGCCAGCAGCATATACCGGGACAGGGGTTTTCGGGAGCAGTACTTC.

The chain uses TRBV6-2 or TRBV6-3 and TRBJ2-3; 8 bases are shared with TRBD2. Unmatched junction bases numbered 3, after V lost 6 bases and J lost 1 base. In germline, CDR1 is MNHEY, CDR2 SVGEGT. The CDR3 is 14 amino acids. In DNA, the CDR3 is TGTGCCAGCAGGCAAGCGGGGGGCACAGATACGCAGTATTTT. Encoded protein: CASRQAGGTDTQYF.

This clonotype was observed a few times. The chain joins TRBV18 to TRBJ2-7; 10 positions agree with TRBD1. CDR1 is KGHSH and CDR2 is LQKENI in the germline V gene. Germline trimming cut 5 bases from V and 1 base from J; bases unmatched to any gene: 5. CDR3 length: 15 amino acids. CDR3: CASSVGTGASYEQYF. The CDR3 coding sequence is TGTGCCAGCTCAGTAGGGACAGGGGCTTCCTACGAGCAGTACTTC.

The table lists this clonotype with many counts. The DNA for the CDR3 is TGTGCCAGCAGTTTAGCTTGGGGGAAAGAGACCCAGTACTTC. The encoded protein is CASSLAWGKETQYF. The chain recombines TRBV12-3 or TRBV12-4 with TRBJ2-5; D possibly uses TRBD1 or TRBD2 (5 bases each). Trimming shortened V by 0 bases and J by 3 bases, and 8 bases separated the two germline ends. CDR3 size: 14 residues.

This chain links TRBV20-1 with TRBJ2-7, with 8 nucleotides matching TRBD1. Losses at the gene ends were 3 bases for V and 2 bases for J; bases not matched to a gene: 18. The CDR3 is 18 residues long. Germline V gene lookup returns CDR1 DFQATT and CDR2 SNEGSKA (reference sequence). The CDR3 sequence is CSARGLISGQGVTYEQYF. Here the CDR3 DNA reads TGCAGTGCTAGGGGGTTAATAAGCGGACAGGGAGTAACCTACGAGCAGTACTTC.

V usage is TRBV6-1 and J usage is TRBJ1-1; D gene ambiguous. Per the germline V gene, CDR1 is MNHNS and CDR2 is SASEGT. The CDR3 spans 11 residues. Between the trimmed V and J ends, which lost 6 bases and 10 bases, there was a span of 12 bases. This chain's CDR3 is CASRATMAAFF. CDR3 sequence (DNA): TGTGCCAGCAGGGCGACAATGGCAGCTTTCTTT.

This clonotype was detected a few times. J is TRBJ2-2 and V is TRBV7-9; no definite D call. V was clipped by 5 bases and J by 2 bases, with 18 bases between them. The germline V gene encodes CDR1 SEHNR and CDR2 FQNEAQ (reference sequence). The length of the CDR3 is 17 residues. The CDR3 loop is CASSPWARQVNTGELFF. Written as DNA, the CDR3 is TGTGCCAGCAGCCCTTGGGCCCGGCAGGTTAACACCGGGGAGCTGTTTTTT.

The gene calls are TRBV20-1 and TRBJ1-5; a possible D gene is TRBD1 (6 bases). The CDR3 is 16 amino acids. Trimming left V 3 bases short and J 3 bases short, with 18 bases between. The germline V gene encodes CDR1 DFQATT and CDR2 SNEGSKA (reference sequence). This chain's CDR3 is CSASFGGATLNQPQHF. The CDR3 coding sequence is TGCAGTGCTAGTTTCGGGGGGGCCACCCTCAATCAGCCCCAGCATTTT.

This clonotype was seen more than once but under ten times. The chain links TRBV21-1 to TRBJ1-2. TRBV21-1 is a known pseudogene. This CDR3 spans 17 amino acids. CDR3 amino acids: CASSKVRTQREDYGYTF. The CDR3 DNA sequence: TGTGCCAGCAGCAAAGTGAGGACCCAACGGGAGGACTATGGCTACACCTTC.

The gene calls are TRBV5-6 and TRBJ2-7; D perhaps matches TRBD2 (7 bases). CDR1 is SGHDT and CDR2 is YYEEEE in the germline V gene. Trimming stripped 6 bases from V and 4 bases from J, with 14 bases between. CDR3 size: 13 residues. The CDR3 reads CASTPGGQYEQYF. In nucleotides, the CDR3 is TGTGCCAGCACCCCCGGGGGGCAGTACGAGCAGTACTTC.

This clonotype has more than one count but fewer than ten. The chain carries TRBV6-5 and TRBJ1-2; D is uncertain. The ends were cut back, 0 bases at V and 2 bases at J, with 7 bases in the middle. Germline CDR1 is MNHEY and CDR2 is SVGAGI. The length of the CDR3 is 14 residues. The CDR3 reads CASSYSVSNYGYTF. As DNA, the CDR3 is TGTGCCAGCAGTTACTCGGTCAGCAACTATGGCTACACCTTC.

This clonotype was detected ten times or more. The chain has TRBV29-1 and TRBJ2-1; TRBD2 matches 7 bases. Trimming took 7 bases from V and 4 from J; bases not matched to a gene: 10. Germline V lookup: CDR1 SQVTM, CDR2 ANQGSEA. The CDR3 is 14 residues long. CDR3 DNA sequence: TGCAGCGCTGTGGGGACTAACCAATACAATGAGCAGTTCTTC. It yields the protein CSAVGTNQYNEQFF.

This chain uses TRBV3-1 with TRBJ1-6; perhaps TRBD1 as D (6 bases). The germline V gene encodes CDR1 LGHDT and CDR2 YNNKEL (reference sequence). The CDR3 runs to 16 residues. The V end was cut by 1 base, the J end by 9 bases, with 16 bases between. CDR3 bases: TGTGCCAGCAGCCAAGGGCCGGGACAATATTCTTCACCCCTCCACTTT. It codes for CASSQGPGQYSSPLHF.

V usage is TRBV2 and J usage is TRBJ2-1; D is unresolved. V was shortened by 6 bases and J by 7 bases, with 7 bases between the two germline ends. The CDR3 extends over 11 amino acids. CDR1 and CDR2 from the germline V gene are SNHLY and FYNNEI. CDR3 protein: CASSVANEQFF. DNA of the CDR3: TGTGCCAGCAGCGTGGCAAATGAGCAGTTCTTC.

This clonotype was seen at least ten times. This rearrangement joins TRBV7-9 to TRBJ1-1; D is undetermined. V lost 1 base, J lost 1 base, and 7 bases lay in between. Germline values: CDR1 SEHNR, CDR2 FQNEAQ (reference sequence). The CDR3 is made up of 14 amino acids. CDR3 bases: TGTGCCAGCAGCTTAGGGGGTGGGAACACTGAAGCTTTCTTT. This translates into CASSLGGGNTEAFF. The full variable domain, rest sourced from reference TRBV7-9 and TRBJ1-1, is DTGVSQNPRHKITKRGQNVTFRCDPISEHNRLYWYRQTLGQGPEFLTYFQNEAQLEKSRLLSDRFSAERPKGSFSTLEIQRTEQGDSAMYLCASSLGGGNTEAFFGQGTRLTVV.

The V and J genes are TRBV11-2 and TRBJ2-1, with 11 bases lining up with TRBD2. Germline CDR1 SGHAT, CDR2 FQNNGV. The CDR3 runs 18 residues. The J segment lost 1 base and the V segment lost 2 bases, leaving 7 bases of the junction unmatched. CDR3 sequence reads: CASSLIAGGTRSYNEQFF. The DNA for the CDR3 is TGTGCCAGCAGCTTAATAGCGGGGGGGACCCGGTCCTACAATGAGCAGTTCTTC.

This clonotype occurred many times. The rearrangement links TRBV20-1 to TRBJ2-6; D is unresolved. V was cut by 0 bases and J by 1 base, with 19 bases left in between. CDR1 is DFQATT, CDR2 SNEGSKA, per germline (reference sequence). The CDR3 sequence is 19 residues long. CDR3 residues: CSARDRLWAGRSGANVLTF. The DNA of the CDR3 is TGCAGTGCTAGAGATCGGCTGTGGGCAGGTAGATCTGGGGCCAACGTCCTGACTTTC.

The J gene is TRBJ1-5, the V gene TRBV5-1, with D possibly matching TRBD1 (5 bases). V was trimmed by 8 bases and J by 0 bases, leaving 18 bases between them. Looked up from germline, CDR1 is SGHRS and CDR2 is YFSETQ. The CDR3 length is 16 residues. This chain's CDR3 is CASSREGPYSNQPQHF. The CDR3 DNA reads TGCGCCAGTTCTCGGGAGGGGCCATATAGCAATCAGCCCCAGCATTTT.

The chain couples TRBV9 to TRBJ2-3; possibly TRBD1 for D (5 bases). Germline loops: CDR1 SGDLS, CDR2 YYNGEE. The CDR3 is 15 residues long. Trimming pared 0 bases from V and 3 bases from J, leaving 11 bases between. The CDR3 region has the DNA TGTGCCAGCAGCGTAGGGGGCCTGAGTACAGATACGCAGTATTTT. This codes for CASSVGGLSTDTQYF.

The chain joins TRBV6-1 to TRBJ2-7; D possibly matches TRBD1 or TRBD2 (5 bases each). Germline values: CDR1 MNHNS, CDR2 SASEGT. V lost 2 bases, J lost 3 bases, and 14 bases lay in between. The CDR3 consists of 15 residues. The CDR3 loop is CASSEWGSGDYEQYF. CDR3 DNA sequence: TGTGCCAGCAGTGAATGGGGGAGCGGAGACTACGAGCAGTACTTC.

There are many counts of this clonotype. The gene calls are TRBV9 and TRBJ2-2; 9 positions match TRBD2. The CDR3 sequence is 16 residues long. V lost 0 bases to trimming and J lost 5 bases; unmatched junction nucleotides: 5. Germline V gives CDR1 SGDLS, CDR2 YYNGEE. The DNA of the CDR3 is TGTGCCAGCAGCGTAGAGAGCGGGAGGCGGACCGGGGAGCTGTTTTTT. It specifies CASSVESGRRTGELFF.

This chain connects TRBV7-2 to TRBJ2-2; TRBD1 is a possible D gene (8 bases). The germline CDR1 and CDR2 sequences are SGHTA and FQGNSA. The CDR3 loop spans 15 amino acids. Between the trimmed V and J ends, which lost 5 bases and 3 bases, there was a span of 13 bases. CDR3 coding DNA: TGTGCCAGCAGCCACAGGGGGGGATACACCGGGGAGCTGTTTTTT. Translated, it gives CASSHRGGYTGELFF. Complete variable domain (other parts from reference TRBV7-2 and TRBJ2-2): GAGVSQSPSNKVTEKGKDVELRCDPISGHTALYWYRQSLGQGLEFLIYFQGNSAPDKSGLPSDRFSAERTGGSVSTLTIQRTQQEDSAVYLCASSHRGGYTGELFFGEGSRLTVL.

The genes are TRBV27 and TRBJ2-6, with D perhaps TRBD2 (5 bases). Germline V gives CDR1 MNHEY, CDR2 SMNVEV (reference sequence). The CDR3 is 18 amino acids. Trimming took off 8 bases at V and 0 bases at J, with 20 bases between the two ends. CDR3 protein: CASLKSGDGFSGANVLTF. The CDR3 DNA reads TGTGCCAGCCTTAAGTCCGGGGATGGATTCTCTGGGGCCAACGTCCTGACTTTC.